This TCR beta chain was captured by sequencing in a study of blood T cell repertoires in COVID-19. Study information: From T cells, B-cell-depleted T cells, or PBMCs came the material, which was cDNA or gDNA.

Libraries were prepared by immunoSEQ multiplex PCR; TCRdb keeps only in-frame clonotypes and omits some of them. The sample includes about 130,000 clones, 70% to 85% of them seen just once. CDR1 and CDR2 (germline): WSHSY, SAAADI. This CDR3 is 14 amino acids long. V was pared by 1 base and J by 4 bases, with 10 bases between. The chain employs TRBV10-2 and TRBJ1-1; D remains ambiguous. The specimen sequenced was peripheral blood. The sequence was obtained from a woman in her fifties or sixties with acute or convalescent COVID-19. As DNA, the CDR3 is TGCGCCAGCAGTGAGTTTTCCCGAGGCACTGAAGCTTTCTTT. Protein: CASSEFSRGTEAFF.